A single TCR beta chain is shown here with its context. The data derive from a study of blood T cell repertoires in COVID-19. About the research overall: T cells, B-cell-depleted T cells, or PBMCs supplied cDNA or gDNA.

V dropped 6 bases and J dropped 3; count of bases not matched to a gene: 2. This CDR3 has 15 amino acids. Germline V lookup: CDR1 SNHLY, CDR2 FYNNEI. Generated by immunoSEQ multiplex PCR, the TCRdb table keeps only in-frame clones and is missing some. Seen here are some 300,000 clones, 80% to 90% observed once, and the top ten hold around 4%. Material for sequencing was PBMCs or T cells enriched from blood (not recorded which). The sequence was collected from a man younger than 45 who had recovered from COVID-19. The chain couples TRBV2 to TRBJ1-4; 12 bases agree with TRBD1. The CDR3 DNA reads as TGTGCCAGCAGGGGACAGGGGGCCCCTAATGAAAAACTGTTTTTT. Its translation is CASRGQGAPNEKLFF.